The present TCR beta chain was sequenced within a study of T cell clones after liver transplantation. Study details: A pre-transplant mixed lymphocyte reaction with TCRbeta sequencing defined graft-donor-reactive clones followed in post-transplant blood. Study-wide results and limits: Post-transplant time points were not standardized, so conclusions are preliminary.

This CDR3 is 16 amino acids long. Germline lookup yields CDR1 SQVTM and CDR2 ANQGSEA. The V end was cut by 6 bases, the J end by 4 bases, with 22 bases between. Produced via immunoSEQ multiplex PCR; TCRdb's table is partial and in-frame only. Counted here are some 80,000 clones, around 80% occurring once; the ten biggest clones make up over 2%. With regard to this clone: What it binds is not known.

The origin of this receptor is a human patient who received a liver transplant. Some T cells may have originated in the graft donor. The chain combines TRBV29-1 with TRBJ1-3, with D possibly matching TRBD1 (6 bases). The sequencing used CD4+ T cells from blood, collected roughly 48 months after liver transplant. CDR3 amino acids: CSVRADKQGSGNTIYF. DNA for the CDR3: TGCAGCGTGAGGGCGGATAAACAGGGATCAGGAAACACCATATATTTT. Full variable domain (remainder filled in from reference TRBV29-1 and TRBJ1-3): SAVISQKPSRDICQRGTSLTIQCQVDSQVTMMFWYRQQPGQSLTLIATANQGSEATYESGFVIDKFPISRPNLTFSTLTVSNMSPEDSSIYLCSVRADKQGSGNTIYFGEGSWLTVV.